This T cell receptor (beta chain) was sequenced during a study of OX40 agonist ivuxolimab in advanced cancers. Systemic immunosuppression or a history of autoimmune disease excluded patients. Germline values: CDR1 MNHEY, CDR2 SMNVEV (reference sequence). The CDR3 is 14 residues long. The ends were cut back, 0 bases at V and 6 bases at J, with 12 bases in the middle. Libraries were prepared by immunoSEQ multiplex PCR; TCRdb keeps only in-frame clonotypes and omits some of them. The sample yields tens of thousands of clones, approximately 94% seen once. This chain uses TRBV27 with TRBJ2-7; D perhaps matches TRBD2 (5 bases). The clonotype originates from an adult with an advanced solid tumor such as melanoma, head and neck, liver or kidney cancer. The sample in question was CD4+ or CD8+ T cells sorted from blood, obtained in a trial of the OX40 agonist ivuxolimab. The CDR3 loop is CASSLSVSGIEQYF. CDR3 DNA sequence: TGTGCCAGCAGTTTATCGGTGTCCGGGATCGAGCAGTACTTC.